These 20 T cell receptor beta chains originate from one sample sequenced in a study of cytomegalovirus exposure and HLA in healthy donors. The assay was immunoSEQ multiplex PCR, and TCRdb's table has in-frame clones only and misses some. This table holds 150,000 or so clones, 85% to 90% found once. The sequencing sample was made of PBMCs. These receptor sequences come from a human donor in good health.

This clone occurred once. The V call is TRBV7-2, the J call TRBJ2-7; D remains ambiguous. In germline, CDR1 is SGHTA, CDR2 FQGNSA. Trimming took off 4 bases at V and 4 bases at J, with 5 bases between the two ends. The CDR3 loop spans 11 amino acids. CDR3 in DNA: TGTGCCAGCAGCTCCTTATACGAGCAGTACTTC. Translated: CASSSLYEQYF.

This clone was observed once. The J gene is TRBJ2-3, the V gene TRBV29-1; weak D call: TRBD2 (5 bases). The V and J ends lost 7 bases and 0 bases respectively, with 17 bases between them. Germline V lookup: CDR1 SQVTM, CDR2 ANQGSEA. The CDR3 loop spans 15 amino acids. CDR3 sequence: CSAAWSSGSTDTQYF. Written as DNA, the CDR3 is TGCAGCGCCGCTTGGTCCTCGGGGAGCACAGATACGCAGTATTTT.

This clone occurred a few times. The chain has TRBV5-4 and TRBJ1-3, with D maybe TRBD1 (6 bases). Deletions cut 0 bases from V and 0 bases from J, with 10 bases between. The CDR3 is made up of 16 amino acids. Germline V gene sequence: CDR1 SGHNT, CDR2 YYREEE (reference sequence). The CDR3 region has the DNA TGTGCCAGCAGCTTGGCGGACAGTCACTCTGGAAACACCATATATTTT. It is translated as CASSLADSHSGNTIYF.

This clone was observed once. The CDR3 sequence: CASSFSSNYGYTF. The CDR3 DNA reads as TGTGCCAGCAGTTTCTCCAGTAACTATGGCTACACCTTC. V and J are TRBV27 and TRBJ1-2; D uncertain. The V gene's germline CDR1 is MNHEY and CDR2 SMNVEV (reference sequence). Trimming stripped 3 bases from V and 1 base from J, with 6 bases between. There are 13 residues in the CDR3.

The chain links TRBV6-5 to TRBJ2-7; 8 bases map to TRBD2. CDR1 is MNHEY and CDR2 is SVGAGI in the germline V gene. V dropped 2 bases and J dropped 2; count of bases not matched to a gene: 5. The CDR3 sequence is 15 residues long. CDR3 nucleotides: TGTGCCAGCAGTTACGTCGTAGCGGGAACCTACGAGCAGTACTTC. Amino acid sequence: CASSYVVAGTYEQYF.

This clone was found a few times. V is TRBV28 and J is TRBJ2-7; 8 bases align to TRBD2. V shed 5 bases and J 4 bases; nucleotides not matched to a gene: 10. The germline CDR1 and CDR2 sequences are MDHEN and SYDVKM. CDR3 length: 15 amino acids. The CDR3 DNA reads TGTGCCAGCAGTGTCGTTAGCGGGACAAGATACGAGCAGTACTTC. Protein sequence: CASSVVSGTRYEQYF.

V usage is TRBV19 and J usage is TRBJ2-7; 9 positions match TRBD1. The CDR3 length is 15 residues. Germline assignment: CDR1 LNHDA and CDR2 SQIVND (reference sequence). V was pared by 3 bases and J by 1 base, with 4 bases of the junction left unmatched. CDR3 nucleotides: TGTGCCAGTAGTATTTCCGGGACAGGGTCCTACGAGCAGTACTTC. Translating gives CASSISGTGSYEQYF. The full variable domain, rest sourced from reference TRBV19 and TRBJ2-7, is DGGITQSPKYLFRKEGQNVTLSCEQNLNHDAMYWYRQDPGQGLRLIYYSQIVNDFQKGDIAEGYSVSREKKESFPLTVTSAQKNPTAFYLCASSISGTGSYEQYFGPGTRLTVT.

The chain's CDR3 is CASSQGANQPQHF. CDR3 sequence (DNA): TGTGCCAGCTCACAGGGGGCCAATCAGCCCCAGCATTTT. This chain links TRBV18 with TRBJ1-5, with 7 bases fitting TRBD1. Germline V gene sequence: CDR1 KGHSH, CDR2 LQKENI. Trimming took 4 bases from V and 3 from J; bases not matched to a gene: 0. The CDR3 is made up of 13 amino acids.

This chain uses TRBV5-1 with TRBJ1-3; D gene unclear. CDR3 length: 13 residues. Germline V gene sequence: CDR1 SGHRS, CDR2 YFSETQ. The V end lost 7 bases, the J end lost 2 bases, and 10 bases lay between the germline ends. In DNA form, the CDR3 reads TGCGCCAGCCGAACAGAAACTGGAAACACCATATATTTT. The encoded protein is CASRTETGNTIYF.

This chain connects TRBV4-1 to TRBJ2-1; TRBD2 is a possible D gene (6 bases). The CDR3 contains 15 residues. The germline V gene has CDR1 MGHRA and CDR2 YSYEKL. Trimming removed 2 bases from V and 6 bases from J, with 14 bases in between. The CDR3 protein is CASSQTGLAINEQFF. The CDR3 DNA follows: TGCGCCAGCAGCCAAACGGGACTCGCCATCAATGAGCAGTTCTTC.

The rearrangement joins TRBV10-3 to TRBJ2-2; D unclear. In germline, CDR1 is ENHRY, CDR2 SYGVKD. CDR3 length equals 17 residues. V shed 0 bases and J shed 4 bases, with 15 bases lying between them. The CDR3 loop reads CAISESQGISSTGELFF. As DNA, the CDR3 is TGTGCCATCAGTGAGTCCCAAGGAATATCTAGCACCGGGGAGCTGTTTTTT.

The gene calls are TRBV28 and TRBJ2-7; tentatively, D is TRBD1 (5 bases). CDR1 MDHEN and CDR2 SYDVKM come from the germline V gene. This CDR3 spans 14 amino acids. Trimming pared 6 bases from V and 0 bases from J, leaving 12 bases between. CDR3 sequence reads: CASSHQGYSYEQYF. CDR3 nucleotides: TGTGCCAGCAGCCATCAGGGATACTCCTACGAGCAGTACTTC.

The chain combines TRBV28 with TRBJ2-7; 10 nucleotides align to TRBD2. V lost 4 bases and J lost 3; bases outside the gene matches: 6. Germline loops: CDR1 MDHEN, CDR2 SYDVKM. The CDR3 has 15 amino acids. CDR3 sequence reads: CASSSRLAGIYEQYF. The CDR3 DNA follows: TGTGCCAGCAGTTCCCGACTAGCGGGTATCTACGAGCAGTACTTC.

The CDR3 nucleotides are TGTGCCAGCAGCCCCAGGTGGGACTCAAGCTCCTACAATGAGCAGTTCTTC. Protein product: CASSPRWDSSSYNEQFF. V is TRBV7-9 and J is TRBJ2-1, with D maybe TRBD2 (6 bases). Germline V gives CDR1 SEHNR, CDR2 FQNEAQ (reference sequence). CDR3 size: 17 residues. Trimming stripped 5 bases from V and 0 bases from J, with 17 bases between.

The chain couples TRBV11-2 to TRBJ1-1; 10 bases match TRBD1. The CDR3 consists of 14 residues. Germline loops: CDR1 SGHAT, CDR2 FQNNGV. V trimming: 5 bases; J trimming: 4 bases; junction bases outside the gene matches: 4. CDR3 in DNA: TGTGCCAGCAGCCCCCGGACAGGGGGCACTGAAGCTTTCTTT. Its translation is CASSPRTGGTEAFF.

V gene TRBV28 combines with J gene TRBJ2-7, with 7 bases fitting TRBD2. CDR1 MDHEN and CDR2 SYDVKM come from the germline V gene. The CDR3 consists of 17 residues. Trimming took 4 bases from V and 3 from J; bases not matched to a gene: 15. CDR3 loop: CASSSPRGLAAVYEQYF. In DNA, the CDR3 is TGTGCCAGCAGTTCGCCTCGCGGCCTAGCGGCCGTCTACGAGCAGTACTTC. The variable domain in full, with the rest retrieved from reference TRBV28 and TRBJ2-7, is DVKVTQSSRYLVKRTGEKVFLECVQDMDHENMFWYRQDPGLGLRLIYFSYDVKMKEKGDIPEGYSVSREKKERFSLILESASTNQTSMYLCASSSPRGLAAVYEQYFGPGTRLTVT.

The chain uses TRBV5-5 and TRBJ2-7; 9 positions agree with TRBD1. CDR3 length equals 15 residues. From germline, CDR1 is SGHKS and CDR2 YYEKEE (reference sequence). The V gene end was trimmed by 4 bases and the J gene end by 4 bases; junction bases not matched to a gene: 9. The DNA for the CDR3 is TGTGCCAGCAGCACCCGGACAGGGGCCTCTTACGAGCAGTACTTC. Its translation is CASSTRTGASYEQYF. The full variable domain, completed using reference TRBV5-5 and TRBJ2-7, is DAGVTQSPTHLIKTRGQQVTLRCSPISGHKSVSWYQQVLGQGPQFIFQYYEKEERGRGNFPDRFSARQFPNYSSELNVNALLLGDSALYLCASSTRTGASYEQYFGPGTRLTVT.

The gene calls are TRBV29-1 and TRBJ2-1, with 7 bases lining up with TRBD2. CDR3 length: 14 residues. V was clipped by 4 bases and J by 0 bases; unmatched bases: 3. The germline V gene has CDR1 SQVTM and CDR2 ANQGSEA. The CDR3 nucleotides are TGCAGCGTTGCTAGCGGTACCTCCTACAATGAGCAGTTCTTC. This sequence encodes CSVASGTSYNEQFF.

This chain connects TRBV5-6 to TRBJ1-2; 7 bases agree with TRBD1. CDR1 and CDR2 (germline): SGHDT, YYEEEE. V gave up 0 bases and J gave up 12 bases; unmatched junction bases: 5. The CDR3 covers 12 residues. CDR3 DNA: TGTGCCAGCAGCTTGGGACAGGGTTCTAACACCTTC. Translated: CASSLGQGSNTF.

This chain joins TRBV5-1 and TRBJ1-2; TRBD1 aligns across 8 bases. Germline lookup yields CDR1 SGHRS and CDR2 YFSETQ. The CDR3 loop spans 16 amino acids. The V and J ends lost 4 bases and 8 bases, in that order; junction bases with no gene match: 16. CDR3 sequence reads: CASSPSGQVFLEGYTF. DNA of the CDR3: TGCGCCAGCAGCCCATCGGGACAGGTCTTTCTGGAGGGCTACACCTTC.